This TCR beta chain was documented in a study of PD-1 blockade in classical Hodgkin lymphoma. Described time point: cycle 4 day 1 (C4D1), after more than 5 weeks of nivolumab. Exposure to brentuximab vedotin varied, and each patient had relapsed following autologous stem cell transplantation. The data were produced by immunoSEQ multiplex PCR, yet TCRdb's version contains in-frame clones alone and is incomplete. The profile shows about 13,000 clones, 80% to 90% of them singletons. The CDR3 covers 16 residues. The V end lost 1 base, the J end lost 6 bases, and 19 bases lay between the germline ends. Germline V CDR1 and CDR2: SGHAT, FQNNGV. As to this clone: The antigen is not known.

Study-level findings and limits: Compared with healthy donors, newly diagnosed patients reportedly showed lower baseline TCR diversity. By C4D1, diversity of CD4+ TCRs had risen significantly, whereas that of CD8+ TCRs had not.

The sequence was collected from a human donor with classical Hodgkin lymphoma. Here the sequenced sample was peripheral blood mononuclear cells (PBMCs), taken before the fourth cycle of nivolumab. V and J are TRBV11-2 and TRBJ2-7; either TRBD1 or TRBD2 may supply D (5 bases each). CDR3 protein: CASSLGGFLERGEQYF. The CDR3 region has the DNA TGTGCCAGCAGCTTAGGGGGGTTTCTTGAGAGGGGCGAGCAGTACTTC.